The clone carrying this T cell receptor (beta chain) was seen many times. The antigen is not known. This record comes from a study of breast tumors, draining lymph nodes, adjacent tissues. Whole-study findings and limits: Compared with basal-like, luminal-like tumors shared significantly more repertoire with nontumor tissue. Tumor T cell lymph node origin was a supported hypothesis, not proven. Data fit most tumor T cells coming from lymph node, expanding in tumor.

Each CDR3 protein is one row after TCRdb ran MiXCR on the multiplex PCR reads. The repertoire includes 66,000 or so distinct CDR3 sequences, less than 50% of them detected once, and almost 8.5% sits in the top ten. The clonotype originates from a female donor with breast cancer. Some clones in this sample may be carry-over from other donors' samples. Sequenced material: breast tumor tissue.

This CDR3 reads CASSEGQTSYYGYTF. The CDR3 DNA is TGTGCCAGCAGTGAAGGTCAAACAAGTTACTATGGCTACACCTTC. V and J are TRBV6-5 and TRBJ1-2; no clear D. This CDR3 spans 15 amino acids. Trimming took off 5 bases at V and 3 bases at J, with 16 bases between the two ends. From germline, CDR1 is MNHEY and CDR2 SVGAGI.